Listed below are T cell receptor beta chains from one sample, sequenced in a study of blood T cell repertoires in COVID-19. The repertoire was sequenced with immunoSEQ multiplex PCR; TCRdb's copy has only in-frame clones and lacks some. The sample lists hundreds of thousands of clones; 85% to 90% were seen once. The sequenced sample consisted of peripheral blood. The receptors were sampled from a man younger than 35 with COVID-19, enrolled during active disease. CDR3s include the opening cysteine and the closing phenylalanine or tryptophan. The order of the fields is clone size, V gene, J gene, D gene, CDR3 DNA, CDR3 protein. A D gene is named only where the DNA matches it firmly. Some rows have no size entry. The others give once, few or many, or a class for an expanded clone.

clone size: -; V gene: TRBV24-1; J gene: TRBJ2-1; D gene: -; CDR3 DNA: TGTGCCACCAGTGCCAGCTCCTACAATGAGCAGTTCTTC; CDR3 protein: CATSASSYNEQFF
clone size: -; V gene: TRBV10-1; J gene: TRBJ2-1; D gene: -; CDR3 DNA: TGCGCCAGCAGCCACAGGGACATCTCCTACAATGAGCAGTTCTTC; CDR3 protein: CASSHRDISYNEQFF
clone size: -; V gene: TRBV12-3/TRBV12-4; J gene: TRBJ2-5; D gene: -; CDR3 DNA: TGTGCCAGCAGTTTATCGGTCCGGGAGACCCAGTACTTC; CDR3 protein: CASSLSVRETQYF
clone size: -; V gene: TRBV11-3; J gene: TRBJ1-2; D gene: -; CDR3 DNA: TGTGCCAGCAGCTTAGATCGAGGCAAGCCCCCGGGCTACACCTTC; CDR3 protein: CASSLDRGKPPGYTF
clone size: -; V gene: TRBV18; J gene: TRBJ2-3; D gene: TRBD2; CDR3 DNA: TGTGCCAGCTCCCCCTTGGAACTAGCGGGGAGGGCAGATACGCAGTATTTT; CDR3 protein: CASSPLELAGRADTQYF
clone size: -; V gene: TRBV30; J gene: TRBJ2-3; D gene: -; CDR3 DNA: TGTGCCTGGATGCCGGGAGACACAGATACGCAGTATTTT; CDR3 protein: CAWMPGDTDTQYF
clone size: -; V gene: TRBV9; J gene: TRBJ2-1; D gene: -; CDR3 DNA: TGTGCCAGCAGCCCCCCCGGAGGGTCCAATGAGCAGTTCTTC; CDR3 protein: CASSPPGGSNEQFF
clone size: -; V gene: TRBV7-6; J gene: TRBJ2-1; D gene: TRBD1; CDR3 DNA: TGTGCCAGCAGCCCTCTCCGGGACAGACACTACAATGAGCAGTTCTTC; CDR3 protein: CASSPLRDRHYNEQFF
clone size: -; V gene: TRBV12-3/TRBV12-4; J gene: TRBJ2-2; D gene: -; CDR3 DNA: TGTGCCAGCAGTTGGAGCTCCGGGGAGCTGTTTTTT; CDR3 protein: CASSWSSGELFF
clone size: -; V gene: TRBV5-1; J gene: TRBJ1-4; D gene: -; CDR3 DNA: TGCGCCAGCAGCTTGGCGGGTGAGGGAGAAAAACTGTTTTTT; CDR3 protein: CASSLAGEGEKLFF
clone size: -; V gene: TRBV6-2/TRBV6-3; J gene: TRBJ1-2; D gene: TRBD1; CDR3 DNA: TGTGCCAGCAGTTACACGACAGGGCTGGGGGGCTACACCTTC; CDR3 protein: CASSYTTGLGGYTF
clone size: -; V gene: TRBV19; J gene: TRBJ1-6; D gene: -; CDR3 DNA: TGTGCCAGTAGTATAGAAAAGAGTTCACCCCTCCACTTT; CDR3 protein: CASSIEKSSPLHF
clone size: -; V gene: TRBV20-1; J gene: TRBJ2-3; D gene: -; CDR3 DNA: TGCAGTGCTAGTCTGGTCCCCCTAAGAAGCACAGATACGCAGTATTTT; CDR3 protein: CSASLVPLRSTDTQYF
clone size: -; V gene: TRBV5-4; J gene: TRBJ1-1; D gene: -; CDR3 DNA: TGTGCCAGCAGCTTCGGTTGGGGGGACACTGAAGCTTTCTTT; CDR3 protein: CASSFGWGDTEAFF
clone size: -; V gene: TRBV4-1; J gene: TRBJ2-3; D gene: -; CDR3 DNA: TGCGCCAGCAGCTCGGGTCCCCGATCGGATACGCAGTATTTT; CDR3 protein: CASSSGPRSDTQYF
clone size: -; V gene: TRBV19; J gene: TRBJ1-2; D gene: TRBD1; CDR3 DNA: TGTGCCAGTAGTATACCCGACAGGGGTAGGGGCTACACCTTC; CDR3 protein: CASSIPDRGRGYTF
clone size: -; V gene: TRBV25-1; J gene: TRBJ2-7; D gene: TRBD2; CDR3 DNA: TGTGCCAGCAGTGAGAGTAGCGGGGGACGTCACTACGAGCAGTACTTC; CDR3 protein: CASSESSGGRHYEQYF
clone size: -; V gene: TRBV11-3; J gene: TRBJ2-1; D gene: TRBD2; CDR3 DNA: TGTGCCAGCAGGTCCGGGGGGGCCCCCAATGAGCAGTTCTTC; CDR3 protein: CASRSGGAPNEQFF
clone size: -; V gene: TRBV19; J gene: TRBJ2-7; D gene: TRBD2; CDR3 DNA: TGTGCCAGTAGTCCAGCCCTAGCGGGGGGCTCCTACGAGCAGTACTTC; CDR3 protein: CASSPALAGGSYEQYF
clone size: -; V gene: TRBV6-5; J gene: TRBJ2-1; D gene: TRBD1; CDR3 DNA: TGTGCCAGCAGTTTGTACAGGGGGAATGAGCAGTTCTTC; CDR3 protein: CASSLYRGNEQFF
clone size: once; V gene: TRBV7-6; J gene: TRBJ2-2; D gene: TRBD2; CDR3 DNA: TGTGCCAGCAGCGTGGGACTAGCTAACACCGGGGAGCTGTTTTTT; CDR3 protein: CASSVGLANTGELFF
clone size: few; V gene: TRBV2; J gene: TRBJ2-2; D gene: TRBD1; CDR3 DNA: TGTGCTAGGACAGGGACGGAGAACACCGGGGAGCTGTTTTTT; CDR3 protein: CARTGTENTGELFF
clone size: -; V gene: TRBV24-1; J gene: TRBJ2-5; D gene: TRBD1; CDR3 DNA: TGTGCCACCAGTTCAGGACAGGGTACGGAGACCCAGTACTTC; CDR3 protein: CATSSGQGTETQYF
clone size: -; V gene: TRBV10-3; J gene: TRBJ1-1; D gene: -; CDR3 DNA: TGTGCCATCAGGGGGGAGGGGCAGTGGGTGAACACTGAAGCTTTCTTT; CDR3 protein: CAIRGEGQWVNTEAFF
clone size: -; V gene: TRBV12-3/TRBV12-4; J gene: TRBJ1-6; D gene: -; CDR3 DNA: TGTGCCAGCAGTTCTCTCAGATCACCCCTCCACTTT; CDR3 protein: CASSSLRSPLHF
clone size: few; V gene: TRBV19; J gene: TRBJ1-1; D gene: TRBD1; CDR3 DNA: TGTGCCAGTAGAACCGACAGGGGCCGTACTGAAGCTTTCTTT; CDR3 protein: CASRTDRGRTEAFF
clone size: -; V gene: TRBV13; J gene: TRBJ2-1; D gene: -; CDR3 DNA: TGTGCCAGCAGCTCGCGACTAGTTCGCAATGAGCAGTTCTTC; CDR3 protein: CASSSRLVRNEQFF
clone size: -; V gene: TRBV30; J gene: TRBJ1-1; D gene: -; CDR3 DNA: TGTGCCTGGAATAGACAAGTTGAAGCTTTCTTT; CDR3 protein: CAWNRQVEAFF
clone size: -; V gene: TRBV18; J gene: TRBJ2-2; D gene: -; CDR3 DNA: TGTGCCAGCTCAAAAAGGACCGGGGACACCGGGGAGCTGTTTTTT; CDR3 protein: CASSKRTGDTGELFF
clone size: -; V gene: TRBV20-1; J gene: TRBJ1-1; D gene: TRBD1; CDR3 DNA: TGCAGTGCAACGGGACAGGGGGCAACTTTCTTT; CDR3 protein: CSATGQGATFF
clone size: -; V gene: TRBV6-5; J gene: TRBJ1-2; D gene: -; CDR3 DNA: TGTGCCAGCAGTTACTCGATGTTGCGGACAGATGGCTACACCTTC; CDR3 protein: CASSYSMLRTDGYTF